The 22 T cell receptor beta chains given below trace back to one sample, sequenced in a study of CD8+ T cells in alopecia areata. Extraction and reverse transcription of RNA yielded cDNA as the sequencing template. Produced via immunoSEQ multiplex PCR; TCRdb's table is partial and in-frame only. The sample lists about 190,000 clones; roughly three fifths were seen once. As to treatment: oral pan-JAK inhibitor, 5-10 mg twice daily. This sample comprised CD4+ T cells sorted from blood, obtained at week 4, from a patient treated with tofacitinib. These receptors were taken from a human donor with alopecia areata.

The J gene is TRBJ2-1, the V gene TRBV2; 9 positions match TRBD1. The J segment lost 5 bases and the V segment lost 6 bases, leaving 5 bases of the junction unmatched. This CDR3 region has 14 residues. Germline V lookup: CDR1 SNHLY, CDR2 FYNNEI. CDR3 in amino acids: CASSRQGGNNEQFF. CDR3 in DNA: TGTGCCAGCAGCCGACAGGGGGGGAACAATGAGCAGTTCTTC.

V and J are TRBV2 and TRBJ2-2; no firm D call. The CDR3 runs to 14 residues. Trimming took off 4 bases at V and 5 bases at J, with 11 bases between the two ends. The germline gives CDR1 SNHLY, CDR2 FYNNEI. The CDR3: CASSAGQVTGELFF. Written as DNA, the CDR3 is TGTGCCAGCAGTGCCGGGCAGGTTACCGGGGAGCTGTTTTTT. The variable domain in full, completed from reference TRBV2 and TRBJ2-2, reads EPEVTQTPSHQVTQMGQEVILRCVPISNHLYFYWYRQILGQKVEFLVSFYNNEISEKSEIFDDQFSVERPDGSNFTLKIRSTKLEDSAMYFCASSAGQVTGELFFGEGSRLTVL.

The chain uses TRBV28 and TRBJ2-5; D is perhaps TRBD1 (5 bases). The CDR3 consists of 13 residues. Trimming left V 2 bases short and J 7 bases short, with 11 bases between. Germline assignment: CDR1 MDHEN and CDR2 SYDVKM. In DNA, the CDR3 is TGTGCCAGCAGTTTAACCATCACAGGGACCCAGTACTTC. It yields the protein CASSLTITGTQYF.

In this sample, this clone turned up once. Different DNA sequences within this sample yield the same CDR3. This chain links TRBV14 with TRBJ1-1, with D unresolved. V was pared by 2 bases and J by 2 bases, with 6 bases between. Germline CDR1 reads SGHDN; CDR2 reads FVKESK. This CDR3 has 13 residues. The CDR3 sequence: CASSQQRNTEAFF. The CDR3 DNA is TGTGCCAGCAGCCAACAGCGAAACACTGAAGCTTTCTTT. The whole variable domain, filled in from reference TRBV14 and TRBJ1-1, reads EAGVTQFPSHSVIEKGQTVTLRCDPISGHDNLYWYRRVMGKEIKFLLHFVKESKQDESGMPNNRFLAERTGGTYSTLKVQPAELEDSGVYFCASSQQRNTEAFFGQGTRLTVV.

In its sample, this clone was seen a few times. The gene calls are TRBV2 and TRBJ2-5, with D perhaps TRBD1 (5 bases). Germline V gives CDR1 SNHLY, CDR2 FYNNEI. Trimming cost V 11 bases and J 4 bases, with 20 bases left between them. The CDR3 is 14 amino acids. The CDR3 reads CAGSTVRSGETQYF. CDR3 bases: TGTGCCGGGTCGACAGTCAGATCGGGAGAGACCCAGTACTTC.

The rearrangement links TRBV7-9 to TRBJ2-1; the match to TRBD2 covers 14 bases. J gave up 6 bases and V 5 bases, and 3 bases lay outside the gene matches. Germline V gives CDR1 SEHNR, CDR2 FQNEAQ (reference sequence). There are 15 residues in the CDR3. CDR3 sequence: CASSTGTSGGNEQFF. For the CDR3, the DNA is TGTGCCAGCAGCACCGGGACTAGCGGGGGCAATGAGCAGTTCTTC.

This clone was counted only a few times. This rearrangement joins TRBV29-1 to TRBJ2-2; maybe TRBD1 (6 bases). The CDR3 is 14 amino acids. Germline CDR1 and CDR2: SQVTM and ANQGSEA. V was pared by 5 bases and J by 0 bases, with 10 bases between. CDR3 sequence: CSVWAGANTGELFF. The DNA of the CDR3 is TGCAGCGTTTGGGCAGGGGCGAACACCGGGGAGCTGTTTTTT.

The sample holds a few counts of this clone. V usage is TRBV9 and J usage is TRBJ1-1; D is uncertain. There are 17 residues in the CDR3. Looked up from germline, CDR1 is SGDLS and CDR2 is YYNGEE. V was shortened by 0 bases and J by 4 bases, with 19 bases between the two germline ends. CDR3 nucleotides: TGTGCCAGCAGCGTAGGAGAGCCCCGGGAAGTAAGCACTGAAGCTTTCTTT. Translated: CASSVGEPREVSTEAFF.

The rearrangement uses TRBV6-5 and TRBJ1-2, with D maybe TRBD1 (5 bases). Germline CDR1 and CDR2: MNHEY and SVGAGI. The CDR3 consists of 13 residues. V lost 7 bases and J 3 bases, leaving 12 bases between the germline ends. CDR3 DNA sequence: TGTGCCAGCAACCAGGCGGGGGACTATGGCTACACCTTC. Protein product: CASNQAGDYGYTF.

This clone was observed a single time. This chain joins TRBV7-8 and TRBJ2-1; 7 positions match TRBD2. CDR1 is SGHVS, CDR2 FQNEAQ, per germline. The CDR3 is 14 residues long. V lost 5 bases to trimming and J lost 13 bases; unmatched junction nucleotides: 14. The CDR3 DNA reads TGTGCCAGCAGCCTTTGGACTAGTCAAGGAACTCAGTTCTTC. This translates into CASSLWTSQGTQFF.

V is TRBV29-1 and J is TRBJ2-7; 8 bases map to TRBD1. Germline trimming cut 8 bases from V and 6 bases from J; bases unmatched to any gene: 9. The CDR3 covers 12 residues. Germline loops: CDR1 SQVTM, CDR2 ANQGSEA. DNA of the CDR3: TGCAGCCCCCAGGACAGGGTTGGCGAGCAGTACTTC. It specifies CSPQDRVGEQYF.

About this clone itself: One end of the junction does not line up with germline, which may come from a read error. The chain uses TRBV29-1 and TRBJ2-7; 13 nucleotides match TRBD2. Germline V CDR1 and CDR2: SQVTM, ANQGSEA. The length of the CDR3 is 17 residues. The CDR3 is CSVYGLAGDSGAYKQYF. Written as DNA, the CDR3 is TGCAGCGTATACGGACTAGCGGGAGACTCCGGGGCCTACAAGCAGTACTTC.

In DNA, the CDR3 is TGTGCCTGGGGACCGCCGCCCGGGGAGCTGTTTTTT. It is translated as CAWGPPPGELFF. The J gene is TRBJ2-2, the V gene TRBV30; the D is unclear. Germline V CDR1 and CDR2: GTSNPN, SVGIG (reference sequence). V lost 5 bases and J lost 6, with 10 bases in between. The CDR3 length is 12 residues.

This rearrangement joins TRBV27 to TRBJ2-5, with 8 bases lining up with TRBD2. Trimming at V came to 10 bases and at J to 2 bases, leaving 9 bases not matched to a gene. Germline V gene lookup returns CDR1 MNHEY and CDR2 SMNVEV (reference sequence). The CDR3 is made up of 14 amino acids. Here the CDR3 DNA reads TGTGCCACCTGGCGAGCGGGAGTGCAAGAGACCCAGTACTTC. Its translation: CATWRAGVQETQYF.

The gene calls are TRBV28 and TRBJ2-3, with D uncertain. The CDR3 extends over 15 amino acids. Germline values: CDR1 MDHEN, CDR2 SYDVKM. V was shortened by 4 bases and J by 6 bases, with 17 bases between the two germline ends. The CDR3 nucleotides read TGTGCCAGCAGTTCCCCGCGGCGGAGTGGCGATACGCAGTATTTT. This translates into CASSSPRRSGDTQYF.

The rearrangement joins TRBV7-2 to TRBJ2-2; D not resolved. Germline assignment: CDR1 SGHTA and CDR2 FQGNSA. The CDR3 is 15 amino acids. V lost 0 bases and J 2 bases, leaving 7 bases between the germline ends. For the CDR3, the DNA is TGTGCCAGCAGCTTAGCTGGCCGAAACACCGGGGAGCTGTTTTTT. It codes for CASSLAGRNTGELFF.

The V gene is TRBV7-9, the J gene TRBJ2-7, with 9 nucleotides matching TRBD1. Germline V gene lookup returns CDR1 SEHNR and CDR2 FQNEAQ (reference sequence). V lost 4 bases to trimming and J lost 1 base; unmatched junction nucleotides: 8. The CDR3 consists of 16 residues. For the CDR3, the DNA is TGTGCCAGCAGCTCCTTACAGGGGGCGAGGTCCTACGAGCAGTACTTC. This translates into CASSSLQGARSYEQYF. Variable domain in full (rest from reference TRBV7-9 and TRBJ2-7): DTGVSQNPRHKITKRGQNVTFRCDPISEHNRLYWYRQTLGQGPEFLTYFQNEAQLEKSRLLSDRFSAERPKGSFSTLEIQRTEQGDSAMYLCASSSLQGARSYEQYFGPGTRLTVT.

The CDR3 reads CASSDLSSGYSYEQYF. The CDR3 DNA sequence: TGTGCCAGCAGCGACCTATCTAGCGGGTACTCCTACGAGCAGTACTTC. The gene calls are TRBV7-2 and TRBJ2-7; 8 bases are a match to TRBD2. Losses at the gene ends were 5 bases for V and 0 bases for J; bases not matched to a gene: 9. The CDR3 runs 16 residues. Germline V gene data show CDR1 as SGHTA and CDR2 as FQGNSA.

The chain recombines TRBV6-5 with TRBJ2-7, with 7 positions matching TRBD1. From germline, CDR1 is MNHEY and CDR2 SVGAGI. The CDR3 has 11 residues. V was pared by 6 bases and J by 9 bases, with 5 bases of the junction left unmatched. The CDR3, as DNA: TGTGCCAGCAGGAAAGGGGGCGGGCAGTACTTC. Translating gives CASRKGGGQYF.

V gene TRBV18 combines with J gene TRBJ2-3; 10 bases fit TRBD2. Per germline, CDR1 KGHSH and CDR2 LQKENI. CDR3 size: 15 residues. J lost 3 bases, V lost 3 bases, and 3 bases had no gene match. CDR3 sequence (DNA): TGTGCCAGCTCACCTCTAGCGGGAGTTACAGATACGCAGTATTTT. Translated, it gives CASSPLAGVTDTQYF.

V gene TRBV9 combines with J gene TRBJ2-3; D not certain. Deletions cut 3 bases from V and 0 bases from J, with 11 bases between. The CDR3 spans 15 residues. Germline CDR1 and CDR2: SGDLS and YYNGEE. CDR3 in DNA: TGTGCCAGCAGCGCCCGTGGCGGTAGCACAGATACGCAGTATTTT. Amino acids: CASSARGGSTDTQYF. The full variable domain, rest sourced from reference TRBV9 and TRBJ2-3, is DSGVTQTPKHLITATGQRVTLRCSPRSGDLSVYWYQQSLDQGLQFLIQYYNGEERAKGNILERFSAQQFPDLHSELNLSSLELGDSALYFCASSARGGSTDTQYFGPGTRLTVL.

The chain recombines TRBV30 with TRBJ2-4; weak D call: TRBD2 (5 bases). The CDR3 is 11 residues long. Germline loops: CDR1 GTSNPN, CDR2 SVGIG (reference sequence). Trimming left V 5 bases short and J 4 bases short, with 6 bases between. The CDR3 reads CAWGEKNIQYF. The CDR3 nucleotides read TGTGCCTGGGGGGAGAAAAACATTCAGTACTTC.